The 25 T cell receptor beta chains reported below all come from one sample, sequenced in a study of CXCR3-negative and CXCR3-positive naive CD8 T cells (dated by TCRdb to about 2019). Results the study describes overall, beyond this receptor: TRB CDR3s from CXCR3-positive naive cells showed higher hydrophobicity (lower Kidera factor 4), lower energy, and higher strength and volume indices than CXCR3-negative naive cells.

Their antigens are not known. The instrument was a NextSeq 550. The Human TCR Profiling Kit (MiLaboratory) was used to make UMI-labeled 5' RACE TRB cDNA libraries. After TCRdb reprocessed the reads, each CDR3 protein sequence was kept as one row, without DNA. The sample's records list some 85,000 distinct CDR3 sequences. The ten biggest clones cover approximately 0.53% of the sample. Sequenced: naive CXCR3+ CD8+ T cells from blood. The cell subset or site label here, explained by the study, means: CD45RO-CCR7+CD27+CD95- naive CD8+ T cells expressing CXCR3 (TNR3+). These receptors originate from a human donor in good health. Some clones in this sample may be carry-over from other donors' samples.

This sequence joins TRBV20-1 and TRBJ2-7; TCRdb calls TRBD1, which cannot be checked without DNA. The CDR3 is made up of 14 amino acids. Germline values: CDR1 DFQATT, CDR2 SNEGSKA (reference sequence). CDR3 region: CSAREGEGSYEQYF.

The chain employs TRBV4-3 and TRBJ2-6; TCRdb picks TRBD1, but there is no DNA to check that call. Per germline, CDR1 LGHNA and CDR2 YSLEER. The CDR3 loop spans 18 amino acids. The CDR3 loop reads CASSQGGQGLSGANVLTF.

This chain links TRBV30 with TRBJ2-7; the TRBD1 assignment by TCRdb is unverifiable without DNA. There are 13 residues in the CDR3. The germline gives CDR1 GTSNPN, CDR2 SVGIG (reference sequence). The CDR3 reads CAWGTGQTYEQYF.

The gene calls are TRBV7-6 and TRBJ1-1. This CDR3 spans 11 amino acids. Germline CDR1 and CDR2: SGHVS and FNYEAQ. The CDR3 protein is CASGRGTEAFF.

The chain couples TRBV5-4 to TRBJ2-1; TCRdb selects TRBD1, and the lack of DNA leaves this call unchecked. The CDR3 is 12 amino acids. Germline lookup yields CDR1 SGHNT and CDR2 YYREEE (reference sequence). The CDR3 sequence: CASSLAGSVRFF.

The V and J genes are TRBV6-4 and TRBJ2-1; the TCRdb D gene call, TRBD2, has no DNA to confirm it. Per the germline V gene, CDR1 is MRHNA and CDR2 is SNTAGT. The CDR3 has 14 amino acids. CDR3 sequence reads: CASSEGLEGNEQFF.

V gene TRBV23-1 combines with J gene TRBJ2-7; TCRdb reports TRBD2, a call that lacks DNA to check it against. TRBV23-1 is annotated as an ORF whose role is uncertain. The CDR3 contains 15 residues. The CDR3 loop is CASSQTSTTSHEQYF.

The chain links TRBV28 to TRBJ2-7; absent DNA, TCRdb's TRBD2 call cannot be checked. CDR1 MDHEN and CDR2 SYDVKM come from the germline V gene. CDR3 length: 17 residues. The CDR3 here is CASSSSGYLAEHYEQYF.

J is TRBJ1-3 and V is TRBV27. Germline CDR1 reads MNHEY; CDR2 reads SMNVEV (reference sequence). The CDR3 totals 14 residues. The CDR3 reads CASSEADSGNTIYF.

The CDR3 loop reads CASSPGGEGVAFF. The rearrangement uses TRBV7-9 and TRBJ1-1. CDR1 SEHNR and CDR2 FQNEAQ come from the germline V gene (reference sequence). This CDR3 region has 13 residues.

The chain couples TRBV4-1 to TRBJ1-6; TCRdb calls TRBD1, which cannot be checked without DNA. Germline CDR1 MGHRA, CDR2 YSYEKL. This CDR3 has 15 residues. This chain's CDR3 is CASSPTGDYNSPLHF.

The V and J genes are TRBV7-2 and TRBJ2-1; checking the TCRdb D call of TRBD2 is not possible without DNA. This CDR3 spans 19 amino acids. The germline V gene has CDR1 SGHTA and CDR2 FQGNSA. The CDR3 reads CASSLSWQGLAGGYNEQFF.

V usage is TRBV27 and J usage is TRBJ1-1. Looked up from germline, CDR1 is MNHEY and CDR2 is SMNVEV (reference sequence). The CDR3 has 13 amino acids. CDR3 residues: CASAAVANTEAFF.

The rearrangement links TRBV10-3 to TRBJ2-7; with no DNA, the TCRdb D assignment of TRBD1 cannot be verified. The CDR3 contains 16 residues. Germline CDR1 reads ENHRY; CDR2 reads SYGVKD. The CDR3 sequence: CAISAPDRGLAYEQYF.

This chain links TRBV27 with TRBJ2-7; the D call of TRBD2 rests on TCRdb alone, since no DNA is present to check it. Germline-derived CDR1 and CDR2 are MNHEY and SMNVEV (reference sequence). This CDR3 region has 15 residues. This CDR3 reads CASSLWTSGTGEQYF.

The CDR3 reads CSVEESGEKLFF. V gene TRBV29-1 combines with J gene TRBJ1-4. CDR3 length: 12 amino acids. CDR1 and CDR2 from the germline V gene are SQVTM and ANQGSEA.

The chain joins TRBV25-1 to TRBJ2-7; the D call from TCRdb, TRBD1, cannot be confirmed without DNA. The CDR3 is made up of 18 amino acids. Germline assignment: CDR1 MGHDK and CDR2 SYGVNS. This CDR3 reads CASSEYFAGTGESYEQYF.

V usage is TRBV7-3 and J usage is TRBJ2-7. CDR1 is SGHTA and CDR2 is FQGTGA in the germline V gene. The CDR3 spans 15 residues. CDR3 residues: CASSISGGDTYEQYF. Complete variable domain (other parts from reference TRBV7-3 and TRBJ2-7): GAGVSQTPSNKVTEKGKYVELRCDPISGHTALYWYRQSLGQGPEFLIYFQGTGAADDSGLPNDRFFAVRPEGSVSTLKIQRTERGDSAVYLCASSISGGDTYEQYFGPGTRLTVT.

This chain connects TRBV28 to TRBJ1-1. Per the germline V gene, CDR1 is MDHEN and CDR2 is SYDVKM. The CDR3 loop spans 16 amino acids. CDR3 in amino acids: CASSILGGVENTEAFF.

The CDR3 is CATSNRVRGAAYNEQFF. V usage is TRBV15 and J usage is TRBJ2-1; TCRdb gives TRBD1 as the D gene, but with no DNA this cannot be confirmed. Per germline, CDR1 LNHNV and CDR2 YYDKDF (reference sequence). The CDR3 sequence is 17 residues long.

The rearrangement uses TRBV4-1 and TRBJ2-5; no DNA is available, so the TRBD2 call from TCRdb remains unchecked. There are 15 residues in the CDR3. The germline CDR1 and CDR2 sequences are MGHRA and YSYEKL. The CDR3 spells CASSSRLAGEETQYF.

The chain uses TRBV7-8 and TRBJ1-2. This CDR3 contains 13 residues. Germline CDR1 SGHVS, CDR2 FQNEAQ. The chain's CDR3 is CASSGGLNYGYTF.

This chain uses TRBV11-3 with TRBJ1-5; TCRdb picks TRBD1, but there is no DNA to check that call. The V gene's germline CDR1 is SGHNT and CDR2 YENEEA. CDR3 length equals 15 residues. The CDR3 sequence: CASSLEDSSNQPQHF.

This chain uses TRBV11-2 with TRBJ2-7. This CDR3 is 14 amino acids long. Germline V gene lookup returns CDR1 SGHAT and CDR2 FQNNGV. The CDR3 spells CASSLEFGSSEQYF.

The V gene is TRBV7-9, the J gene TRBJ2-3; the D call of TRBD1 rests on TCRdb alone, since no DNA is present to check it. This CDR3 is built from 16 residues. The germline V gene has CDR1 SEHNR and CDR2 FQNEAQ (reference sequence). CDR3 in amino acids: CASSLTYGGDSDTQYF.